The present entry profiles one TCR beta chain with its context. This record comes from a study of monozygotic twins with inflammatory bowel disease. This CDR3 has 14 amino acids. Germline V gives CDR1 ENHRY, CDR2 SYGVKD. From 3,500 to 4,000 ng of total RNA, each TCR library was prepared. Molecular identifiers with 6-nucleotide sample barcodes were added during cDNA synthesis via template switching. From the 5' RACE reads, TCRdb lists one entry per CDR3 protein and no DNA. This table holds approximately 330,000 distinct CDR3 sequences. Sequenced sample: blood. V usage is TRBV10-3 and J usage is TRBJ2-1. This TCR came from a human donor with ulcerative colitis or Crohn's disease, or a healthy co-twin of an affected twin (not recorded which). CDR3 sequence reads: CAISVNGKENEQFF.